This TCR beta chain stems from a study of T cell responses to AZD1222 COVID-19 vaccine. The method was immunoSEQ multiplex PCR; TCRdb's version includes in-frame clones alone and lacks a portion of them. The table shows just under 150,000 clones, with roughly 88% occurring only once. This TCR was recovered from an adult who received the MenACWY meningococcal vaccine as a control. The sample was peripheral blood, taken 28 days after the second dose of the MenACWY control vaccine.

CDR3 DNA sequence: TGTGCCACCCACAGGGAACACGAGCAGTACTTC. Its protein product is CATHREHEQYF. The chain carries TRBV6-5 and TRBJ2-7; a possible D gene is TRBD1 (6 bases). In germline, CDR1 is MNHEY, CDR2 SVGAGI. Trimming stripped 10 bases from V and 5 bases from J, with 12 bases between. The CDR3 consists of 11 residues.